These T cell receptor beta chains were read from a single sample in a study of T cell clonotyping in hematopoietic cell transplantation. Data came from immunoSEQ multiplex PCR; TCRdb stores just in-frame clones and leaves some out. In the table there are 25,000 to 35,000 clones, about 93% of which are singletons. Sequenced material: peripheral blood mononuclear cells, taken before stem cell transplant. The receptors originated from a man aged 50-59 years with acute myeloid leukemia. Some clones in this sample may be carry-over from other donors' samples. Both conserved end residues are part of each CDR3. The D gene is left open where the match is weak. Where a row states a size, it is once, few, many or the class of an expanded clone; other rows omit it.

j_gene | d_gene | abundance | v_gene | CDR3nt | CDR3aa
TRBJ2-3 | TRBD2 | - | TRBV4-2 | TGTGCCAGCAGCCAAGATTGGTTCGGGAGCGGGGGGTTCACAGATACGCAGTATTTT | CASSQDWFGSGGFTDTQYF
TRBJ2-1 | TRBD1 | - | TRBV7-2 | TGTGCCAGCAGTTTAACTCCCGACAGGGGGCAGTTCTTC | CASSLTPDRGQFF
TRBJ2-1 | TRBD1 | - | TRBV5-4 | TGTGCCAGCTCCCTAGGGGGCAGTGAGCAGTTCTTC | CASSLGGSEQFF
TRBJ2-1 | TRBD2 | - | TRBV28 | TGTGCCAGCAGTTTAGGGGGGGCCTACAATGAGCAGTTCTTC | CASSLGGAYNEQFF
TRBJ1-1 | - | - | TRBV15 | TGTGCCACCAAGTATGAGGGTGTTTACACTGAAGCTTTCTTT | CATKYEGVYTEAFF
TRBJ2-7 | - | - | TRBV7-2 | TGTGCCAGCAGCTTAAGCAGGTACGAGCAGTACTTC | CASSLSRYEQYF
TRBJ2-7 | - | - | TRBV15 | TGTGCCACCAGCGCCCGACGGGGGCACGAGCAGTACTTC | CATSARRGHEQYF
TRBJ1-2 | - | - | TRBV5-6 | TGTGCCAGCAGCTTGGGCACAAACTATGGCTACACCTTC | CASSLGTNYGYTF
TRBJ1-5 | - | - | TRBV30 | TGTGCCTGGAGTTCTACCTATTCGCGGCAGCCCCAGCATTTT | CAWSSTYSRQPQHF
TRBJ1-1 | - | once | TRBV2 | TGTGCCAGCGGGATCCGGACAGCGAACACTGAAGCTTTCTTT | CASGIRTANTEAFF
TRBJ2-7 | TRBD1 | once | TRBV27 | TGTGCCAGCAGTTTAAAGGGGTGGACAGGGGGCACCTACGAGCAGTACTTC | CASSLKGWTGGTYEQYF
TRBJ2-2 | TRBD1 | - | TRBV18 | TGTGCCAGCTCACCACCGGGACAGGGATCCACCGGGGAGCTGTTTTTT | CASSPPGQGSTGELFF
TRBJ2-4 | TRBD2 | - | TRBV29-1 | TGCAGCGTTGATGTGGCGGGGGGCAAAAACATTCAGTACTTC | CSVDVAGGKNIQYF
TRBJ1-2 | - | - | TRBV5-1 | TGCGCCAGCAGCTTGGGGGGCTTAAGGGAAGGGAACTATGGCTACACCTTC | CASSLGGLREGNYGYTF
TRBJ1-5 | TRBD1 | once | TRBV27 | TGTGCCAGCAGTCTCGGACAGGCCGCGGGGCCCCAGCATTTT | CASSLGQAAGPQHF
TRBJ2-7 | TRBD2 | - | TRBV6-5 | TGTGCCAGCAGTCCGACTAGCGGGAGATTCGAGCAGTACTTC | CASSPTSGRFEQYF
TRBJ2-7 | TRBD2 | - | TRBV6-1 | TGTGCCAGCGGGGCTAGCGGGAGATACGAGCAGTACTTC | CASGASGRYEQYF
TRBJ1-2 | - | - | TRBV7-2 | TGTGCCAGCAACCCCTTTAACTATGGCTACACCTTC | CASNPFNYGYTF
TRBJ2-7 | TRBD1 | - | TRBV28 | TGTGCCAGCACCCGGACAGGGGCCTACGAGCAGTACTTC | CASTRTGAYEQYF
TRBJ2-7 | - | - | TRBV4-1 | TGCGCCAGCAGCCGAGGTACACAGGGTAGCTACGAGCAGTACTTC | CASSRGTQGSYEQYF
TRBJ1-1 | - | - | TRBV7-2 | TGTGCCAGCAGTTCCGTGCCGGGCACTGAAGCTTTCTTT | CASSSVPGTEAFF
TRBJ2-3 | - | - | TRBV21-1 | TGTGCCAGCAGCAAATGGGGGGGGAACTTTTTAGATACGCAGTATTTT | CASSKWGGNFLDTQYF
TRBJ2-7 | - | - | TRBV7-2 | TGTGCCAGCAGCTCTAGGAGGATTGACAGGAGGACTACACTCTACGAGCAGTACTTC | CASSSRRIDRRTTLYEQYF
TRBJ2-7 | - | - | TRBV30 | TGTGCCTGGAGTTTGAAGACTACCTACGAGCAGTACTTC | CAWSLKTTYEQYF
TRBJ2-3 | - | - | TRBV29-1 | TGCAGCGCCCTGACCAACGAGCGTTCAGATACGCAGTATTTT | CSALTNERSDTQYF
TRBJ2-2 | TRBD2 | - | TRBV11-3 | TGTGCCAGCAGCCCGGGGGGGAACACCGGGGAGCTGTTTTTT | CASSPGGNTGELFF
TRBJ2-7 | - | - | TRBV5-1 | TGCGCCAGCAGCTTGGAGGGGATCCCCTACGAGCAGTACTTC | CASSLEGIPYEQYF
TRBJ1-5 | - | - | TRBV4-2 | TGTGCCAGCAGCCAAGATAGCTGGGTAGATAGCAATCAGCCCCAGCATTTT | CASSQDSWVDSNQPQHF
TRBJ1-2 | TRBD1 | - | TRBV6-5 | TGTGCCAGCAGTCCACAGGGGGCGAGGGATGGCTACACCTTC | CASSPQGARDGYTF
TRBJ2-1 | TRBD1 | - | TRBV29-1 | TGCAGCGTTAGGAATAGGACAGGGTCCTACAATGAGCAGTTCTTC | CSVRNRTGSYNEQFF
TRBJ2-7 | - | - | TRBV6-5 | TGTGCCAGCAGTTACGGCAGACTCTACGAGCAGTACTTC | CASSYGRLYEQYF
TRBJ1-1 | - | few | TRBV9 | TGTGCCAGCAGCGTAGAGTCGGGCCGGACTGAAGCTTTCTTT | CASSVESGRTEAFF
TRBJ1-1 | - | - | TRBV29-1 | TGCAGCGTAGGGCAAAGAACCACTGAAGCTTTCTTT | CSVGQRTTEAFF
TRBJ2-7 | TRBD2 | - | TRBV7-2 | TGTGCCAGCAGCTTATCGAGCGGGAGATCCGCCTACGAGCAGTACTTC | CASSLSSGRSAYEQYF
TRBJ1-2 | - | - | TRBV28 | TGTGCCAGCGCACTTCTGGGCTATGGCTACACCTTC | CASALLGYGYTF
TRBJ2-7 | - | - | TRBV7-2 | TGTGCCAGCAGCTCCAACTCCTACGAGCAGTACTTC | CASSSNSYEQYF
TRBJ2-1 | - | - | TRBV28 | TGTGCCAGCACTTCACAGGGACCCCCTTACAATGAGCAGTTCTTC | CASTSQGPPYNEQFF
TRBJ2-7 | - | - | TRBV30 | TGTGCCTGGAGTACCGACTACGGGCAGTACTTC | CAWSTDYGQYF
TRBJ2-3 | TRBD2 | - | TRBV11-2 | TGTGCCAGCAGCTTATCCGCGGGAGCCCGAGGAGATACGCAGTATTTT | CASSLSAGARGDTQYF
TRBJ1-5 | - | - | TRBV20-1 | TGCAGTGCTAGAGGGAACCAGCCCCAGCATTTT | CSARGNQPQHF
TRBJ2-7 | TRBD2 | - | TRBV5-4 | TGTGCCAGCAGCTTAGCGGGGGAGCCCTACGAGCAGTACTTC | CASSLAGEPYEQYF
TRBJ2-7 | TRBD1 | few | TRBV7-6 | TGTGCCAGCAGCCGGGACAGCTCCTACGAGCAGTACTTC | CASSRDSSYEQYF